The 7 T cell receptor beta chains in this list originate from one sample, sequenced in a study of shared clonotypes between healthy human individuals. Naive CD8 isolation took CD45RO-negative cells positively selected for CCR7 and excluded terminally differentiated effector memory CD45RA+ cells. TCRdb keeps only in-frame clones here, not all; method: immunoSEQ multiplex PCR. This table holds some 2.1 million clones, roughly 95% found once. The sequenced sample was naive CD8+ T cells from PBMCs. The receptor set was obtained from a man between 18 and 29 years old in good health. Some clones in this sample may be carry-over from other donors' samples.

Of note for this clone: Other DNA sequences of this sample code for an identical CDR3. The chain uses TRBV2 and TRBJ2-2; D gene unclear. In germline, CDR1 is SNHLY, CDR2 FYNNEI. V shed 2 bases and J shed 4 bases, with 5 bases lying between them. The CDR3 has 13 residues. CDR3: CASSERGTGELFF. The CDR3 DNA sequence: TGTGCCAGCAGTGAAAGAGGCACCGGGGAGCTGTTTTTT.

The genes are TRBV6-1 and TRBJ2-1, with 8 bases lining up with TRBD2. Germline CDR1 MNHNS, CDR2 SASEGT. J gave up 4 bases and V 5 bases, and 7 bases lay outside the gene matches. CDR3 length equals 15 residues. CDR3 in DNA: TGTGCCAGCAGTCCCCCAATAGCGGGGTACAATGAGCAGTTCTTC. Protein sequence: CASSPPIAGYNEQFF.

Concerning this clone: The sample contains more than one DNA sequence encoding this CDR3. The chain recombines TRBV11-2 with TRBJ2-7; D unclear. Trimming pared 3 bases from V and 2 bases from J, leaving 8 bases between. The CDR3 is made up of 13 amino acids. Germline CDR1 is SGHAT and CDR2 is FQNNGV. The CDR3 loop reads CASSLGSPYEQYF. The CDR3 DNA reads TGTGCCAGCAGCTTGGGCAGCCCCTACGAGCAGTACTTC.

The rearrangement uses TRBV6-5 and TRBJ1-4, with a possible D match to TRBD1 (5 bases). V was cut by 6 bases and J by 1 base, with 9 bases left in between. In germline, CDR1 is MNHEY, CDR2 SVGAGI. The CDR3 sequence is 14 residues long. Written as DNA, the CDR3 is TGTGCCAGCAGAGAGGGGAGAACTAATGAAAAACTGTTTTTT. This sequence encodes CASREGRTNEKLFF.

This chain joins TRBV6-6 and TRBJ2-7; 7 bases match TRBD1. The CDR3 contains 14 residues. Germline loops: CDR1 MNHNY, CDR2 SVGAGI (reference sequence). The J segment lost 7 bases and the V segment lost 6 bases, leaving 12 bases of the junction unmatched. The CDR3 loop is CASSPPGGVGEQYF. CDR3 coding DNA: TGTGCCAGCAGCCCCCCAGGGGGAGTGGGTGAGCAGTACTTC.

The CDR3 protein is CASSLSNPFSSEQYF. CDR3 bases: TGTGCCAGCAGTTTATCAAACCCGTTTAGCAGCGAGCAGTACTTC. The chain is built from TRBV28 and TRBJ2-7; D not resolved. The CDR3 consists of 15 residues. The V and J ends lost 1 base and 6 bases respectively, with 16 bases between them. CDR1 is MDHEN, CDR2 SYDVKM, per germline.

The DNA of the CDR3 is TGTGCCAGCAGAATCGGACGGGGCACTGAAGCTTTCTTT. Its translation is CASRIGRGTEAFF. The chain has TRBV27 and TRBJ1-1; no clear D. The V end lost 6 bases, the J end lost 4 bases, and 12 bases lay between the germline ends. The CDR3 contains 13 residues. Germline V gene sequence: CDR1 MNHEY, CDR2 SMNVEV (reference sequence).